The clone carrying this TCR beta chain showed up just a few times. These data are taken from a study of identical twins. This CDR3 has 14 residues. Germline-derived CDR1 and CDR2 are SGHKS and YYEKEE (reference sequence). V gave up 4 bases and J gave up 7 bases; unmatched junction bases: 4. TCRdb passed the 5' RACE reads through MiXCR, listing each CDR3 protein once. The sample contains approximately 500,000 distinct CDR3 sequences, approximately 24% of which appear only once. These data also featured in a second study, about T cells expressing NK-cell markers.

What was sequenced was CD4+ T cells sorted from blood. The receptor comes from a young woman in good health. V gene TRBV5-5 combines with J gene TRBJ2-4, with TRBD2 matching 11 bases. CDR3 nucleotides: TGTGCCAGCAGCGTAGCGGGAGGGGGCAACATTCAGTACTTC. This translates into CASSVAGGGNIQYF.